The source of this TCR beta chain is a study of Graves' ophthalmopathy and Graves' hyperthyroidism. Transcripts of RNA were the source for amplifying TCR beta CDR3 regions. First-round RT-PCR relied on HTBI primers, and a second-round multiplex PCR came next. TCRdb ran MiXCR on the multiplex PCR reads and lists one entry per CDR3 protein. This table holds about 220,000 distinct CDR3 sequences, 20% to 25% found once. The length of the CDR3 is 15 residues. V lost 0 bases to trimming and J lost 7 bases, with 13 bases between them. The germline V gene encodes CDR1 DFQATT and CDR2 SNEGSKA (reference sequence). This clonotype appeared a single time. Its target is unknown. The study excluded patients with other autoimmune diseases, uncontrolled infections, pregnancy or lactation. Each diagnosis was determined on the basis of clinical symptoms, serum thyroxine, TRAb, thyroid ultrasound and orbital computed tomography. The PBMCs originated from roughly 11 ml of fresh peripheral blood.

The study's findings and limits: Blood samples also showed most expanded thyroid clonotypes exceeding 0.001 frequency.

Source material: peripheral blood. The rearrangement links TRBV20-1 to TRBJ1-6; D remains ambiguous. The source is a woman between 45 and 65 years old with Graves' ophthalmopathy. The chain's CDR3 is CSARDLSTPNSPLHF. The CDR3 DNA is TGCAGTGCTAGAGATTTAAGTACTCCAAATTCACCCCTCCACTTT.